This entry is about one T cell receptor (beta chain). These data originate in a study of shared clonotypes between healthy human individuals. V dropped 0 bases and J dropped 7 bases, with 3 bases sitting between them. The CDR3 sequence is 12 residues long. CDR1 is LNHNV, CDR2 YYDKDF, per germline (reference sequence). Donors had no recently reported acute infections or vaccinations and were HIV-negative. The assay was immunoSEQ multiplex PCR, and TCRdb's table has in-frame clones only and misses some. Of nearly 500,000 clones in the sample, 70% to 80% were seen once. Material for sequencing was PBMCs. The sequence derives from a woman in her 40s in good health. Some clones in this sample may be carry-over from other donors' samples. The chain combines TRBV15 with TRBJ1-4; D is unresolved. The CDR3 DNA reads TGTGCCACCAGCAGAGATGTTGAAAAACTGTTTTTT. Its translation: CATSRDVEKLFF.